The 15 T cell receptor beta chains in this list originate from one sample, sequenced in a study of blood T cell repertoires in COVID-19. Only in-frame clones appear in the TCRdb table, and some are missing; sequencing was by immunoSEQ multiplex PCR. The table includes about 38,000 clones, nearly 90% detected once. Sequencing input: peripheral blood. The origin of the receptors is a man aged 55 to 69 with active or convalescent COVID-19.

This chain joins TRBV5-4 and TRBJ1-1, with D uncertain. Trimming shortened V by 1 base and J by 0 bases, and 7 bases separated the two germline ends. The CDR3 is 14 residues long. CDR1 and CDR2 from the germline V gene are SGHNT and YYREEE (reference sequence). The CDR3 DNA reads as TGTGCCAGCAGCTTGCAGGCTATGAACACTGAAGCTTTCTTT. Encoded protein: CASSLQAMNTEAFF.

This chain joins TRBV19 and TRBJ2-2; no reliable D call. CDR1 and CDR2 (germline): LNHDA, SQIVND (reference sequence). Trimming stripped 7 bases from V and 6 bases from J, with 15 bases between. The CDR3 totals 14 residues. In DNA, the CDR3 is TGTGCCAGTAAGATTCCAAGCTCGGCCGGGGAGCTGTTTTTT. Its translation: CASKIPSSAGELFF.

The chain links TRBV9 to TRBJ1-6; TRBD1 aligns across 8 bases. The trim removed 2 bases at V and 9 bases at J, leaving 4 bases unmatched. The CDR3 runs to 14 residues. Per the germline V gene, CDR1 is SGDLS and CDR2 is YYNGEE. The CDR3 loop reads CASSVTGTGSPLHF. For the CDR3, the DNA is TGTGCCAGCAGCGTCACCGGGACAGGTTCACCCCTCCACTTT.

In the case of this clone: Additional DNA sequences in this sample encode the identical CDR3. The rearrangement links TRBV9 to TRBJ2-1; TRBD2 aligns across 7 bases. From germline, CDR1 is SGDLS and CDR2 YYNGEE. This CDR3 contains 14 residues. J gave up 0 bases and V 4 bases, and 1 base lay outside the gene matches. CDR3 bases: TGTGCCAGCAGCCCTAGCGGCTCCTACAATGAGCAGTTCTTC. Protein product: CASSPSGSYNEQFF.

V gene TRBV7-3 combines with J gene TRBJ2-3, with 7 bases that match TRBD2. In germline, CDR1 is SGHTA, CDR2 FQGTGA. This CDR3 contains 16 residues. J lost 0 bases, V lost 1 base, and 4 bases had no gene match. CDR3 DNA sequence: TGTGCCAGCAGCTTAAGACCTAGCGGTAGCACAGATACGCAGTATTTT. It codes for CASSLRPSGSTDTQYF.

The gene calls are TRBV7-2 and TRBJ2-3; D possibly corresponds to TRBD1 (7 bases). This CDR3 contains 15 residues. Trimming removed 5 bases from V and 7 bases from J, with 19 bases in between. Per germline, CDR1 SGHTA and CDR2 FQGNSA. For the CDR3, the DNA is TGTGCCAGCAGCCCGGGACTTCAACAGGGGTATACGCAGTATTTT. Amino acid sequence: CASSPGLQQGYTQYF.

The CDR3 DNA reads TGTGCCAGCAGACCGGGACTAGCGGGAGGCACCGGGGAGCTGTTTTTT. Amino acids: CASRPGLAGGTGELFF. The rearrangement links TRBV7-9 to TRBJ2-2; 15 positions agree with TRBD2. The ends lost 6 bases at V and 4 bases at J; junction bases unmatched: 3. Germline V gene data show CDR1 as SEHNR and CDR2 as FQNEAQ (reference sequence). The CDR3 spans 16 residues.

The chain joins TRBV9 to TRBJ2-3; tentative D call: TRBD1 (6 bases). With 7 bases removed from V and 5 bases from J, the gap between germline ends came to 14 bases. Germline V gene sequence: CDR1 SGDLS, CDR2 YYNGEE. The CDR3 covers 13 residues. As DNA, the CDR3 is TGTGCCAGCTCTTCTGGGGGCCGAGATACGCAGTATTTT. Translation gives CASSSGGRDTQYF.

V and J are TRBV30 and TRBJ2-2; D might be TRBD1 (5 bases). The CDR3 loop spans 17 amino acids. Germline V gives CDR1 GTSNPN, CDR2 SVGIG (reference sequence). V was shortened by 0 bases and J by 5 bases, with 19 bases between the two germline ends. The chain's CDR3 is CAWSVSLTDRRTGELFF. CDR3 nucleotides: TGTGCCTGGAGTGTGTCTCTGACAGATCGAAGGACCGGGGAGCTGTTTTTT.

The V call is TRBV11-3, the J call TRBJ2-1; 7 bases align to TRBD2. The length of the CDR3 is 17 residues. The trim removed 3 bases at V and 4 bases at J, leaving 12 bases unmatched. Germline V gene sequence: CDR1 SGHNT, CDR2 YENEEA. The CDR3 reads CASSFTPGTTMYNEQFF. CDR3 in DNA: TGTGCCAGCAGCTTCACTCCCGGGACTACAATGTACAATGAGCAGTTCTTC. The complete variable domain, with remaining parts taken from reference TRBV11-3 and TRBJ2-1, reads EAGVVQSPRYKIIEKKQPVAFWCNPISGHNTLYWYLQNLGQGPELLIRYENEEAVDDSQLPKDRFSAERLKGVDSTLKIQPAELGDSAVYLCASSFTPGTTMYNEQFFGPGTRLTVL.

V gene TRBV27 combines with J gene TRBJ2-1, with D possibly being TRBD2 (6 bases). This CDR3 comprises 15 residues. The V end was cut by 6 bases, the J end by 5 bases, with 17 bases between. Germline V gene lookup returns CDR1 MNHEY and CDR2 SMNVEV (reference sequence). CDR3 protein: CASRWRDSGNNEQFF. The CDR3 DNA reads TGTGCCAGCAGGTGGCGGGATAGTGGGAACAATGAGCAGTTCTTC.

This chain connects TRBV10-3 to TRBJ2-2; D might be TRBD2 (6 bases). The CDR3 has 16 amino acids. Trimming stripped 4 bases from V and 0 bases from J, with 12 bases between. Looked up from germline, CDR1 is ENHRY and CDR2 is SYGVKD. CDR3 nucleotides: TGTGCCATCAGTGGGACTACTCAAGCGAACACCGGGGAGCTGTTTTTT. It is translated as CAISGTTQANTGELFF.

This chain links TRBV28 with TRBJ2-2, with D possibly TRBD2 on 5 matching bases. CDR3 size: 14 residues. CDR1 MDHEN and CDR2 SYDVKM come from the germline V gene. With 8 bases removed from V and 5 bases from J, the gap between germline ends came to 15 bases. CDR3 protein: CASSLGAKTGELFF. The DNA for the CDR3 is TGTGCCAGCTCCCTGGGAGCAAAAACCGGGGAGCTGTTTTTT.

The chain links TRBV28 to TRBJ1-1; 7 bases match TRBD1. In germline, CDR1 is MDHEN, CDR2 SYDVKM. This CDR3 is 14 amino acids long. The J segment lost 4 bases and the V segment lost 1 base, leaving 3 bases of the junction unmatched. CDR3 in amino acids: CASSLSYRGTEAFF. CDR3 nucleotide sequence: TGTGCCAGCAGTTTATCCTACAGGGGCACTGAAGCTTTCTTT.

V gene TRBV30 combines with J gene TRBJ2-2, with TRBD2 identical over 10 bases. Trimming removed 0 bases from V and 5 bases from J; junction bases left unmatched: 3. The CDR3 length is 15 residues. The germline CDR1 and CDR2 sequences are GTSNPN and SVGIG (reference sequence). CDR3 in amino acids: CAWSVAGGITGELFF. The CDR3 nucleotides are TGTGCCTGGAGTGTAGCGGGAGGGATAACCGGGGAGCTGTTTTTT. Based on the CDR3 plus reference TRBV30 and TRBJ2-2, the full variable domain is SQTIHQWPATLVQPVGSPLSLECTVEGTSNPNLYWYRQAAGRGLQLLFYSVGIGQISSEVPQNLSASRPQDRQFILSSKKLLLSDSGFYLCAWSVAGGITGELFFGEGSRLTVL.